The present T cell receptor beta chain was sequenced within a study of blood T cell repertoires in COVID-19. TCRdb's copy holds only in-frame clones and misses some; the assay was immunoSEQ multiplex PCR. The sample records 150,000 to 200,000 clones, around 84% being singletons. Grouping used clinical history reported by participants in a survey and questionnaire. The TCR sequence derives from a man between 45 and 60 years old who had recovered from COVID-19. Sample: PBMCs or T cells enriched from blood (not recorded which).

CDR3 residues: CSTTTGSGGTDTQYF. The CDR3 DNA is TGCAGCACCACTACCGGTAGCGGGGGCACAGATACGCAGTATTTT. The rearrangement joins TRBV29-1 to TRBJ2-3, with 8 bases lining up with TRBD2. CDR1 is SQVTM, CDR2 ANQGSEA, per germline. This CDR3 comprises 15 residues. V shed 8 bases, J shed 1 base, and the junction held 11 bases outside the gene matches.